The clone carrying this T cell receptor beta chain was seen ten or more times. Every individual TCR cDNA molecule carried its own unique molecular identifier, which allowed correction of PCR and sequencing errors. From the 5' RACE reads, TCRdb called clonotypes with MiXCR, one entry per CDR3 protein. The sample contains about 52,000 distinct CDR3 sequences, roughly 7.4% of which appear only once. These data are taken from a study of spatial heterogeneity in lung cancer. Trimming cost V 3 bases and J 1 base, with 3 bases left between them. CDR3 size: 11 residues. CDR1 and CDR2 from the germline V gene are DFQATT and SNEGSKA (reference sequence). Regarding time point: blood at routine non-recurrence follow-up after resection. Sequencing of whole RNA from tumor, nontumor lung or frozen PBMC involved no sorting.

The sequence came from a female donor with early-stage non-small cell lung cancer. Sample: PBMCs, taken at follow-up. The V and J genes are TRBV20-1 and TRBJ1-1; D not resolved. CDR3 DNA sequence: TGCAGTGCTAGCGGGAACACTGAAGCTTTCTTT. This sequence encodes CSASGNTEAFF.